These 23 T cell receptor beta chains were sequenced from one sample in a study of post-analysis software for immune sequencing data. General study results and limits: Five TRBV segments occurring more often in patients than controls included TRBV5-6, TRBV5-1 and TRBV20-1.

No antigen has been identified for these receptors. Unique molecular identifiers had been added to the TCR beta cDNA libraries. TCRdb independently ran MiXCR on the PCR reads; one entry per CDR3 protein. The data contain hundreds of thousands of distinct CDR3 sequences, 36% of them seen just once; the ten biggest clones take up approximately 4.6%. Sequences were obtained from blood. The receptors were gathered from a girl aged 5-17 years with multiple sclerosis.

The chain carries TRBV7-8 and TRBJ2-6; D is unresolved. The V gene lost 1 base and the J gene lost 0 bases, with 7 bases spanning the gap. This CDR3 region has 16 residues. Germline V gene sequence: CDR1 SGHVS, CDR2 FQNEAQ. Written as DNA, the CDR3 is TGTGCCAGCAGCTTAGATCAGTCCTCTGGGGCCAACGTCCTGACTTTC. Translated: CASSLDQSSGANVLTF.

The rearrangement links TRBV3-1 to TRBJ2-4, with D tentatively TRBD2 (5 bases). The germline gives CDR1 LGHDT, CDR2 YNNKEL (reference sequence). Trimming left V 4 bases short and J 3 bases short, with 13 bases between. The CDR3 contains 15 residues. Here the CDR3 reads CASSPGSYGKNIQYF. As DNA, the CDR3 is TGTGCCAGCAGCCCGGGGTCATACGGCAAAAACATTCAGTACTTC.

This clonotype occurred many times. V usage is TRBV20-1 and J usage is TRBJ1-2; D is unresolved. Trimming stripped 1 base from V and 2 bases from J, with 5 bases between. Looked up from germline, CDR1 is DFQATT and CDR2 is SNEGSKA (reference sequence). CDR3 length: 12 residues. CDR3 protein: CSARGRNYGYTF. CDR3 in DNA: TGCAGTGCTAGAGGTCGCAACTATGGCTACACCTTC.

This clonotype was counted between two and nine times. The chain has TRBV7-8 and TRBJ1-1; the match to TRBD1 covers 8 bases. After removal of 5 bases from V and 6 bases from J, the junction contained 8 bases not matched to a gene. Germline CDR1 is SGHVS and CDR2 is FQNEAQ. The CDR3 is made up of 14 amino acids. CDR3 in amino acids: CASSPDRGNPEAFF. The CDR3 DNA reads TGTGCCAGCAGCCCTGACAGGGGAAATCCTGAAGCTTTCTTT.

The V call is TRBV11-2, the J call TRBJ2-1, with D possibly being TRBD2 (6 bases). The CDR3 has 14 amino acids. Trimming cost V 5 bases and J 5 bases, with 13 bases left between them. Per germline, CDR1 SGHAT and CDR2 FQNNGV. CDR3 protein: CASSPRTINNEQFF. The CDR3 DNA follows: TGTGCCAGCAGCCCCCGGACTATCAACAATGAGCAGTTCTTC.

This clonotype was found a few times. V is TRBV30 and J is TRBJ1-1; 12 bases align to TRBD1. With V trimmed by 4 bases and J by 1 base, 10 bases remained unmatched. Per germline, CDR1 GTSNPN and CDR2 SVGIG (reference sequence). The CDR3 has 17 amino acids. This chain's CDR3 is CAWTSGTGGSWNTEAFF. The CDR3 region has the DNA TGTGCCTGGACTTCCGGGACAGGGGGCTCTTGGAACACTGAAGCTTTCTTT.

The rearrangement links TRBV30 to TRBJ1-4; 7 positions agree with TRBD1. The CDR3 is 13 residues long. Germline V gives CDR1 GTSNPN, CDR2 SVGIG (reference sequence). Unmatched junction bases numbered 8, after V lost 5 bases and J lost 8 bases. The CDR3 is CAWGGTEDEKLFF. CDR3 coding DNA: TGTGCCTGGGGAGGGACAGAAGACGAAAAACTGTTTTTT.

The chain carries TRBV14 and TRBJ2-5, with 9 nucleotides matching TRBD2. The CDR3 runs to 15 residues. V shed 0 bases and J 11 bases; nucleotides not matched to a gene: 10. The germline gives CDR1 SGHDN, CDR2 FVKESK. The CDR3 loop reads CASSQDSGLANEQYF. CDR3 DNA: TGTGCCAGCAGCCAAGACTCTGGACTAGCGAATGAGCAGTACTTC.

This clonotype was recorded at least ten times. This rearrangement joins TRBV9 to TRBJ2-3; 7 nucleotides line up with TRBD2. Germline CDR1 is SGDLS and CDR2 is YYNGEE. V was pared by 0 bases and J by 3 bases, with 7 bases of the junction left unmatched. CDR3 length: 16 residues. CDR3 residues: CASSVAQGLTTDTQYF. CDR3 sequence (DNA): TGTGCCAGCAGCGTAGCCCAGGGACTAACTACAGATACGCAGTATTTT.

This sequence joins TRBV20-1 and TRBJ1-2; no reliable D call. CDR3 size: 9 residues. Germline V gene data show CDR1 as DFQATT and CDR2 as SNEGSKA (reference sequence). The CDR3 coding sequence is TGCAGCGCCGGAACTGGCTACACCTTC. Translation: CSAGTGYTF.

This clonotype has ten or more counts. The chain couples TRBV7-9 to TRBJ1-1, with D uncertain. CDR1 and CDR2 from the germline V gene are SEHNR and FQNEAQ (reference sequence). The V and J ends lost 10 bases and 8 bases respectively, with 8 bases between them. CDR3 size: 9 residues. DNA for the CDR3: TGTGCCATAACAGAGGAAGCTTTCTTT. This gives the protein CAITEEAFF.

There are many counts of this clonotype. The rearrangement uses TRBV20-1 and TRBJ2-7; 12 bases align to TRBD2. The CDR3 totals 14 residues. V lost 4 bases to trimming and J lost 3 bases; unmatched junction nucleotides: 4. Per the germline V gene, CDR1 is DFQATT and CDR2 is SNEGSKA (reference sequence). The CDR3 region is CSAMGLAGRYEQYF. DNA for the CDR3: TGCAGTGCTATGGGACTAGCGGGCCGCTACGAGCAGTACTTC.

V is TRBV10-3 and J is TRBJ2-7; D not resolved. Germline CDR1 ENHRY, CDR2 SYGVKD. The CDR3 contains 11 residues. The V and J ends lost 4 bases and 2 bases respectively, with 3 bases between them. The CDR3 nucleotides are TGTGCCATCAGTGTAGCCTACGAGCAGTACTTC. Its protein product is CAISVAYEQYF.

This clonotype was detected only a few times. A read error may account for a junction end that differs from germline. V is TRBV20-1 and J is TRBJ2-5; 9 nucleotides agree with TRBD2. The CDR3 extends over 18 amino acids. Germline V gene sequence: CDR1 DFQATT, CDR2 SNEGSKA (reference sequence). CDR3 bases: TGCAGTGCTAGAGACCCCCTGACTGGCGGGGGGGCCCAAGAGGCCCAGTACTTC. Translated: CSARDPLTGGGAQEAQYF.

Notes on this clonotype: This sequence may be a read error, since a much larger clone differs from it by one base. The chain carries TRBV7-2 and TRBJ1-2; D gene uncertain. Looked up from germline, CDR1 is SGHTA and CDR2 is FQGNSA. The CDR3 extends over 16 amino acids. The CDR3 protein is CASSIAAIGANYGYTF. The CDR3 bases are TGTGCCAGCAGCATAGCCGCCATTGGGGCTAACTATGGCTACACCTTC.

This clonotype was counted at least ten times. The CDR3 sequence is CASSLGVLPQPQHF. The CDR3 DNA follows: TGTGCCAGCAGCTTAGGAGTTTTACCTCAGCCCCAGCATTTT. The V call is TRBV7-2, the J call TRBJ1-5; no firm D call. V lost 1 base and J lost 6, with 10 bases in between. Germline V gene lookup returns CDR1 SGHTA and CDR2 FQGNSA. This CDR3 comprises 14 residues.

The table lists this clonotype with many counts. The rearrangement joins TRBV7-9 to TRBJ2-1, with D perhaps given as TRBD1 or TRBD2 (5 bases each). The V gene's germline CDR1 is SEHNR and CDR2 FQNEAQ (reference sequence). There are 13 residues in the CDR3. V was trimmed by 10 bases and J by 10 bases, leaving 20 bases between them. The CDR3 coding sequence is TGTGCCACCGGGACCGGGGTTAACCGAGAGCAGTTCTTC. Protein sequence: CATGTGVNREQFF.

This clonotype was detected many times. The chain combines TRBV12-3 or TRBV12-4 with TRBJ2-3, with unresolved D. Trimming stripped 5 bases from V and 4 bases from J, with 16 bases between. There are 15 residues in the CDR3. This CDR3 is CASSPLMVGADTQYF. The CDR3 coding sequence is TGTGCCAGCAGTCCTTTAATGGTCGGAGCAGATACGCAGTATTTT.

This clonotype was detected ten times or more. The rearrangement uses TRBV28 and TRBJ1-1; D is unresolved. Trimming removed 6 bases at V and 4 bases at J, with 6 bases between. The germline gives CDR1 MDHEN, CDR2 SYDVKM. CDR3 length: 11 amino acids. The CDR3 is CASSLSTEAFF. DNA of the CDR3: TGTGCCAGCAGCCTATCCACTGAAGCTTTCTTT.

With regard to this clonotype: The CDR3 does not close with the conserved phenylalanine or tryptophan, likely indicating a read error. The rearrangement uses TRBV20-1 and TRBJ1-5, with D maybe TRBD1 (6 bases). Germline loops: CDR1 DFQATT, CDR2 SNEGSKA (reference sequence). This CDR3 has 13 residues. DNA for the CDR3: TGCAGTGCTAACGGGGGCCACAATCAGCCTCAGCATGTT. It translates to CSANGGHNQPQHV.

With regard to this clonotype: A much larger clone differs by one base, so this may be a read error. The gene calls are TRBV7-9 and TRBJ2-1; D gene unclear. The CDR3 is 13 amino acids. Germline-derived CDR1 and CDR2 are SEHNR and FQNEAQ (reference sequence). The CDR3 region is CANSPTDLDEQFF. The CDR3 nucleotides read TGTGCCAACAGCCCGACCGACCTTGATGAGCAGTTCTTC.

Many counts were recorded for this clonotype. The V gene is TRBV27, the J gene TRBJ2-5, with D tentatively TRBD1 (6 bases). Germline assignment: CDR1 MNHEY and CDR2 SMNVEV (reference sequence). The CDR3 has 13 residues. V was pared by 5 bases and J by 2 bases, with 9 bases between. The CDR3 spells CASSPDRQETQYF. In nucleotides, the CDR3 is TGTGCCAGCAGTCCCGACAGGCAAGAGACCCAGTACTTC.

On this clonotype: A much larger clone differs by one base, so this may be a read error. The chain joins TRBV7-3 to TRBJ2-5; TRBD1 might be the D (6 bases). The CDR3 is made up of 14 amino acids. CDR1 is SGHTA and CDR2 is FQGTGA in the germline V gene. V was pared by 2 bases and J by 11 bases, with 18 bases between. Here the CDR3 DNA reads TGTGCCAGCAGCTTAGACGGGGCAGGGGATGAGCAGTACTTC. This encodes CASSLDGAGDEQYF.